The clone carrying this T cell receptor (beta chain) was observed a handful of times. The antigen remains unidentified. This record comes from a study of T cell repertoires in cytomegalovirus infection. Turning to the study itself: An indication of both CMV infection and matching HLA type came from public TCR beta signatures. Study-wide results and caveats: CMV-specific HLA-C-restricted TCR beta clonotypes dominated the ex vivo response.

TCRdb re-called the reads through MiXCR, storing one row per CDR3 protein. The sample contains about 770,000 distinct CDR3 sequences, roughly 29% of which appear only once. V was clipped by 5 bases and J by 7 bases, with 15 bases between them. The CDR3 totals 13 residues. Germline lookup yields CDR1 MNHEY and CDR2 SMNVEV (reference sequence). This rearrangement joins TRBV27 to TRBJ2-7, with a possible D match to TRBD1 (6 bases). This clonotype was sampled from a human donor in good health (CMV status not recorded). Some clones in this sample may be carry-over from other donors' samples. The starting material was cultured CD8+ T cells from PBMCs, obtained from culture after CMV antigen stimulation. CDR3 sequence (DNA): TGTGCCAGCAGTGCTTCAGGGGTCCGGGAGCAGTACGTC. Residues: CASSASGVREQYV.